This T cell receptor (beta chain) was captured in a study of T cells after yellow fever vaccination (dated by TCRdb to between 2018 and 2020). Notes on the research overall: Libraries from fractions with low cell numbers were prepared with the SMART-Seq v4 Ultra Low Input RNA kit. To follow T-cell clones before and after both primary and booster YFV17D yellow fever vaccination, bulk TCR alpha and beta repertoires underwent longitudinal sequencing. Two healthy male donors, one aged 18 to 29 and one aged 30 to 40 years, made up the cohort. Blood was collected at multiple timepoints before and after primary and secondary immunization, and bulk PBMC replicates and cell subsets were isolated. General study outcomes and caveats: A small fraction of clonotypes showed up in both the CD4 and CD8 compartments, probably as a result of convergent recombination. Computational filtering was required because FACS-sorted repertoires could contain abundant contaminating clonotypes from the bulk population. The secondary T-cell response was weaker than the primary response but faster, peaking on day 5 instead of day 15. After the booster, most clones that had expanded after primary vaccination were detected again (around 97% of CD4 and over 75% of CD8), suggesting broad maintenance of memory. Because the study included only a couple of donors, the extent to which the findings can be generalized is limited.

The sample's treatment or condition label is to be understood as: live attenuated yellow fever vaccine strain. At every blood-draw timepoint, two biological replicates of bulk PBMCs were collected. A standard Ficoll-Paque protocol was used to isolate PBMCs from peripheral blood. TriZol was used to extract RNA from bulk PBMCs, from CD4 and CD8 fractions, and from dextramer-positive and dextramer-negative fractions. TCR cDNA was synthesized by 5'RACE template switching, through which a universal primer site and unique molecular identifiers were introduced. cDNA synthesis was primed from both the TCR alpha and TCR beta constant segments. Two PCR steps were used to amplify libraries, with sample barcodes and sequencing adapters being added in the second step. Sequencing of libraries was done on Illumina HiSeq 2500 (2x100 bp) or NovaSeq (2x150 bp). The study's processing was this. Reads were demultiplexed and collapsed into UMI consensus sequences with MIGEC, and V(D)J alignment was performed with MiXCR. Clonotypes responding to the vaccine were identified with edgeR on replicate PBMC samples, with the criteria of FDR below 0.01 and a log2 fold change above 5 up to day 15. Each bulk clonotype received a CD4 or CD8 identity based on whether the sequenced CD4 or CD8 repertoire contained that clonotype at higher abundance. TCRdb itself trimmed the public reads at Q25 with fastp, ran MiXCR and retained productive beta chains. Here each entry gathers all rows of one CDR3 protein and keeps the most common genes and DNA. These V and J calls originate from TCRdb's pipeline instead of the authors' own analysis. For this sample there are hundreds of thousands of distinct CDR3 sequences; 12% appear just once. About 15% of the sample belongs to the ten largest clones.

The germline V end is reduced by 3 bases and the J end by 1 base; junction bases left unmatched: 5. CDR1 and CDR2 are read off the germline V gene (reference sequence) as DFQATT and SNEGSKA. From the cysteine through the phenylalanine, the CDR3 covers 14 amino acids. Only CDR3 DNA is held: 42 bases, read in frame from base 1. This clonotype was found a few times. It has no known antigen specificity. No base quality information exists; no much larger clone differs at one position. The TCR was taken from a man in his thirties or forties who received the YFV17D yellow fever vaccine. The rearranged chain carries TRBV20-1 and TRBJ2-5, with 7 middle bases fitting TRBD1. The sample here was PBMCs, taken on the day of the yellow fever booster vaccination. The nucleotides are TGCAGTGCTAGGTCGGGACAGCCCCAAGAGACCCAGTACTTC. Translated, it reads CSARSGQPQETQYF.